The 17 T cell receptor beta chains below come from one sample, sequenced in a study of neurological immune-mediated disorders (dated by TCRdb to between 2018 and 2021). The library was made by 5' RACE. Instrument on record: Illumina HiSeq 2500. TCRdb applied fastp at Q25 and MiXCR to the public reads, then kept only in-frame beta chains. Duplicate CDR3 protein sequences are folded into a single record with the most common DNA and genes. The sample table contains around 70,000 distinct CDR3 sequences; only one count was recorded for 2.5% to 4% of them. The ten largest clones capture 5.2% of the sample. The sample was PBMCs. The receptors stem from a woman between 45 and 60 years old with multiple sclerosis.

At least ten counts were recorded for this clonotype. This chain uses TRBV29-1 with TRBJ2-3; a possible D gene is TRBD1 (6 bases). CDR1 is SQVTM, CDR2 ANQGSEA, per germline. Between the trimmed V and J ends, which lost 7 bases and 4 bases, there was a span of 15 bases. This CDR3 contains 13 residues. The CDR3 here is CSAVYRVADTQYF. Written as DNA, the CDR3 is TGCAGCGCCGTTTACAGGGTCGCAGATACGCAGTATTTT.

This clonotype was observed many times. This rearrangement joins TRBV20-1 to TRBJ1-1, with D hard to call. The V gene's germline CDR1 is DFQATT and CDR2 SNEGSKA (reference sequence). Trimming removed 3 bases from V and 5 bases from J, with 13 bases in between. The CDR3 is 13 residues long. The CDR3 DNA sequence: TGCAGTGCTAGTAGATTTTTGCGGACTGAAGCTTTCTTT. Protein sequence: CSASRFLRTEAFF.

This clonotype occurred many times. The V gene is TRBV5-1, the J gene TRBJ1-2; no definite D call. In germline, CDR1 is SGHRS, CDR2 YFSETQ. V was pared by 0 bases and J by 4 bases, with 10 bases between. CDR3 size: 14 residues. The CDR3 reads CASSLVDAVYGYTF. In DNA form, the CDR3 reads TGCGCCAGCAGCTTGGTTGACGCAGTCTATGGCTACACCTTC.

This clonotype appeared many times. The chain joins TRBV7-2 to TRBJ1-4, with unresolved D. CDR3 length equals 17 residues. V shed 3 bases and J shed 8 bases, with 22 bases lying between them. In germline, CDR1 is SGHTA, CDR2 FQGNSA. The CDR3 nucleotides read TGTGCCAGCAGCTTGAGAGCGTCTCAAAGCGCTCGGGAAAAACTGTTTTTT. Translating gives CASSLRASQSAREKLFF.

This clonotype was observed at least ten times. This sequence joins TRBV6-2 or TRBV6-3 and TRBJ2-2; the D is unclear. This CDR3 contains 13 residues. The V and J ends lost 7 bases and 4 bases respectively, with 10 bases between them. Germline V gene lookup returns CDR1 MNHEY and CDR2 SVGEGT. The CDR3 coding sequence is TGTGCCAGCACTACGTCTGGCACCGGGGAGCTGTTTTTT. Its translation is CASTTSGTGELFF.

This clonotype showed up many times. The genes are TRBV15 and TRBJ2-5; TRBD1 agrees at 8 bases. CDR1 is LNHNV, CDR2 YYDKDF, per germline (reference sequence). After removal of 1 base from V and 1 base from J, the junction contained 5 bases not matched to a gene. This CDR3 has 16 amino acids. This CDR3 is CATSRVTGATQETQYF. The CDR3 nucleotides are TGTGCCACCAGCAGAGTGACAGGGGCTACCCAAGAGACCCAGTACTTC.

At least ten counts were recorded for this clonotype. CDR3 sequence (DNA): TGTGCCAGCAGTCCGCTCCACAATGAGCAGTTCTTC. It codes for CASSPLHNEQFF. The chain has TRBV28 and TRBJ2-1; D gene uncertain. Germline V gene sequence: CDR1 MDHEN, CDR2 SYDVKM. Trimming took off 5 bases at V and 5 bases at J, with 7 bases between the two ends. This CDR3 has 12 amino acids.

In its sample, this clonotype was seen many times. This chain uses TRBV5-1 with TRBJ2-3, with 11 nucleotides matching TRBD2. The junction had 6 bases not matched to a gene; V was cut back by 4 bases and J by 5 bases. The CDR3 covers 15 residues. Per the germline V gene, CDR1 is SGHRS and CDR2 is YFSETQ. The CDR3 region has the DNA TGCGCCAGCAGCCTTAGCGGGGGGGCCGTAGATACGCAGTATTTT. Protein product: CASSLSGGAVDTQYF.

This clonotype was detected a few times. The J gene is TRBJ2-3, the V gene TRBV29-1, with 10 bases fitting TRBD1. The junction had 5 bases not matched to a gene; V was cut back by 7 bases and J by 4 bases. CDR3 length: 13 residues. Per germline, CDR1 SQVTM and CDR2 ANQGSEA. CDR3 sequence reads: CSAGTGVPDTQYF. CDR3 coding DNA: TGCAGCGCCGGGACAGGGGTCCCAGATACGCAGTATTTT.

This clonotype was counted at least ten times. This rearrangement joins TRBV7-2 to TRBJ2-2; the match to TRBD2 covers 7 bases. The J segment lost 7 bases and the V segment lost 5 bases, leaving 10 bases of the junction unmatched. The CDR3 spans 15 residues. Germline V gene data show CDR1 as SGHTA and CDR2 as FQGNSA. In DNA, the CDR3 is TGTGCCAGCAGCCTAGGGCCTAGCGGATACGGGGAGCTGTTTTTT. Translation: CASSLGPSGYGELFF.

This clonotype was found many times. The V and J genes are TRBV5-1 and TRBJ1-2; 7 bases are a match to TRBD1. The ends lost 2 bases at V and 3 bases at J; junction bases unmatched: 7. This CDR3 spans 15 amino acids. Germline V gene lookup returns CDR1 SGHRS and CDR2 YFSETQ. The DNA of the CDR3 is TGCGCCAGCAGCTTAGGGGGAACAGGGGACTATGGCTACACCTTC. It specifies CASSLGGTGDYGYTF.

CDR3 sequence reads: CSARDSGQGLYEQYF. In DNA, the CDR3 is TGCAGTGCTAGAGATTCGGGGCAGGGGTTATACGAGCAGTACTTC. The J gene is TRBJ2-7, the V gene TRBV20-1; D perhaps matches TRBD1 (6 bases). Germline V gene lookup returns CDR1 DFQATT and CDR2 SNEGSKA (reference sequence). This CDR3 has 15 residues. The ends were cut back, 0 bases at V and 4 bases at J, with 16 bases in the middle.

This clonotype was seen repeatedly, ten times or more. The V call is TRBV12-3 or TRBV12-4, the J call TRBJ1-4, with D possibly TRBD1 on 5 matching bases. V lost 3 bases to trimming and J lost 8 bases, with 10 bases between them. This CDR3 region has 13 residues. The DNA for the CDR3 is TGTGCCAGCAGTTTGACCGGGGGAGAAAAACTGTTTTTT. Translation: CASSLTGGEKLFF.

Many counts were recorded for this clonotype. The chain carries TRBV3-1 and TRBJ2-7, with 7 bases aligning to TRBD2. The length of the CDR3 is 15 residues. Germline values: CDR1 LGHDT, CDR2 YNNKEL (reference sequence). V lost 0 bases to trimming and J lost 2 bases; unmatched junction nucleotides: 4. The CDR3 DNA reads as TGTGCCAGCAGCCAAGATCCTAGCGGAACCTACGAGCAGTACTTC. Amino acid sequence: CASSQDPSGTYEQYF.

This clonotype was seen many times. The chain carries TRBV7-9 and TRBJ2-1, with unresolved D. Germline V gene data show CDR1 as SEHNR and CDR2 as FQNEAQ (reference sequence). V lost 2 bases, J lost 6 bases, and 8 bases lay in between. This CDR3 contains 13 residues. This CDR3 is CASSLSRVNEQFF. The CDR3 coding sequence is TGTGCCAGCAGCTTAAGCAGAGTCAATGAGCAGTTCTTC.

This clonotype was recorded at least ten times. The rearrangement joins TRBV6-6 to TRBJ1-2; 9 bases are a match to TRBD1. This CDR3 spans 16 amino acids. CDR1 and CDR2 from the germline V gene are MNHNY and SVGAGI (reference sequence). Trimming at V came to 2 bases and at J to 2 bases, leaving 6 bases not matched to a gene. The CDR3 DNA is TGTGCCAGCAGTTACCGCCAACAGGGGGCCAACTATGGCTACACCTTC. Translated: CASSYRQQGANYGYTF.

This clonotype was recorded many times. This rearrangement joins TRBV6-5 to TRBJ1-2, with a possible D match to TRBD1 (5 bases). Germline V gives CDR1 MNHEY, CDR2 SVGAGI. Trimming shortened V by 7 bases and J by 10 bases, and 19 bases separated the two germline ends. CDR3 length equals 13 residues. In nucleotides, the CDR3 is TGTGCCAGCACTCAAGGAGGGGCCGCGGCCTACACCTTC. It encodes CASTQGGAAAYTF.